The entry below gives a single TCR beta chain sequence along with its context. Participants, about 18 to 100 years old, spanned around 26 US areas. The trim removed 2 bases at V and 4 bases at J, leaving 6 bases unmatched. Germline CDR1 and CDR2: SGHKS and YYEKEE (reference sequence). This CDR3 has 15 residues. These data belong to a study of blood T cell repertoires in COVID-19. As handled by the study authors: Amplification of reference gene primers was used by the study to estimate nucleated cell counts. TCRdb keeps only in-frame clones here, not all; method: immunoSEQ multiplex PCR. V, J and clone size were drawn from that table, and D and trimming were deduced from the DNA. The sample yields a few hundred thousand clones, 80% seen once.

The source material was PBMCs or T cells enriched from blood (not recorded which). The TCR was taken from a man aged 25-45 years with acute COVID-19. The V call is TRBV5-5, the J call TRBJ2-5; 9 nucleotides match TRBD2. CDR3 DNA sequence: TGTGCCAGCAGCTTTTCGGGACTAGCAGGAGAGACCCAGTACTTC. Translated, it gives CASSFSGLAGETQYF. Variable domain in full (rest from reference TRBV5-5 and TRBJ2-5): DAGVTQSPTHLIKTRGQQVTLRCSPISGHKSVSWYQQVLGQGPQFIFQYYEKEERGRGNFPDRFSARQFPNYSSELNVNALLLGDSALYLCASSFSGLAGETQYFGPGTRLLVL.